This record looks at one T cell receptor (beta chain) sequence and its context. Donors gave about 2.6 ml of blood apiece. This entry belongs to a study of monozygotic twins with inflammatory bowel disease. TCRdb derives one entry per CDR3 protein from the 5' RACE reads, leaving out DNA. The sample's table shows 300,000 to 350,000 distinct CDR3 sequences. The CDR3 covers 14 residues. Germline V gene lookup returns CDR1 LNHDA and CDR2 SQIVND (reference sequence). The gene calls are TRBV19 and TRBJ1-1; TCRdb's D call, TRBD1, is unchecked because there is no DNA. The TCR sequence derives from a human donor with ulcerative colitis or Crohn's disease, or a healthy co-twin of an affected twin (not recorded which). The sequenced sample consisted of blood. The CDR3 loop reads CASSIRTGGTEAFF.